These 3 T cell receptor beta chains share one sample of origin, sequenced in a study of cytomegalovirus exposure and HLA in healthy donors. TCRdb's table, derived via immunoSEQ multiplex PCR, lists solely in-frame clones and lacks some. The sample lists roughly 330,000 clones, around 87% seen once, with approximately 1.2% in the top ten. Material for sequencing was PBMCs. The receptors originated from a woman in her 30s in good health and CMV-seropositive.

This chain joins TRBV20-1 and TRBJ1-1; no clear D. The CDR3 length is 11 residues. Trimming removed 1 base at V and 8 bases at J, with 8 bases between. CDR1 and CDR2 (germline): DFQATT, SNEGSKA (reference sequence). CDR3 sequence reads: CSARGGEEAFF. CDR3 nucleotides: TGCAGTGCTAGAGGCGGGGAGGAAGCTTTCTTT.

This chain links TRBV29-1 with TRBJ2-5; TRBD1 might be the D (6 bases). CDR3 size: 12 residues. From germline, CDR1 is SQVTM and CDR2 ANQGSEA. V was shortened by 7 bases and J by 4 bases, with 13 bases between the two germline ends. This CDR3 reads CSALVGGETQYF. The CDR3 DNA follows: TGCAGCGCCCTAGTAGGGGGAGAGACCCAGTACTTC.

The chain is built from TRBV6-1 and TRBJ1-1, with D possibly matching TRBD1 (5 bases). V lost 6 bases and J 0 bases, leaving 14 bases between the germline ends. The CDR3 length is 15 residues. The germline CDR1 and CDR2 sequences are MNHNS and SASEGT. This chain's CDR3 is CASSISQGMNTEAFF. CDR3 DNA: TGTGCCAGCAGCATCTCGCAGGGAATGAACACTGAAGCTTTCTTT.